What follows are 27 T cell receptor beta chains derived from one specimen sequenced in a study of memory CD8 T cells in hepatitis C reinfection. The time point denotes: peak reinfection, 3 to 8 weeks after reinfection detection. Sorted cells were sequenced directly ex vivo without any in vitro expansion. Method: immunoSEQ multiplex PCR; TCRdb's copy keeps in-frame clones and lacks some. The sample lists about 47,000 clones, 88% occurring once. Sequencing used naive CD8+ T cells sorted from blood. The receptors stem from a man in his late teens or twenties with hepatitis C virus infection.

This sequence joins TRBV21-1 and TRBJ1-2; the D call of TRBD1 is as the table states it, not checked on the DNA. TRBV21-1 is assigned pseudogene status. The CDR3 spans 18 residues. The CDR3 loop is CASSTISTYRQAFYGYTF. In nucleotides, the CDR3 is TGTGCCAGCAGCACCATCTCTACGTATAGACAGGCCTTCTATGGCTACACCTTC.

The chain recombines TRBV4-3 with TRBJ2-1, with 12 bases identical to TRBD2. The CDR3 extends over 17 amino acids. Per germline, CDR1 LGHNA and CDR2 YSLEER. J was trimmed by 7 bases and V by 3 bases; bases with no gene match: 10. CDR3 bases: TGCGCCAGCAGCCATTCTTCTAGCGGGGGGGTTTTAAATGAGCAGTTCTTC. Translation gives CASSHSSSGGVLNEQFF.

As DNA, the CDR3 is TGTGCCAGTACAGACGCCTACGGGACAAGTGCATTCGGGCCCCAGCATTTT. It translates to CASTDAYGTSAFGPQHF. J is TRBJ1-5 and V is TRBV19; the D gene is possibly TRBD1 (6 bases). In germline, CDR1 is LNHDA, CDR2 SQIVND (reference sequence). Trimming took 7 bases from V and 9 from J, leaving 28 bases between them. The CDR3 is made up of 17 amino acids.

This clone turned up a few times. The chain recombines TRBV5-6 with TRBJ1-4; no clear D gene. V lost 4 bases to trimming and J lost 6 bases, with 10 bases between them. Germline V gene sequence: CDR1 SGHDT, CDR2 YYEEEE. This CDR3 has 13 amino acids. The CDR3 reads CASSPSRDEKLFF. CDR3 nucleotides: TGTGCCAGCAGCCCAAGTCGAGATGAAAAACTGTTTTTT.

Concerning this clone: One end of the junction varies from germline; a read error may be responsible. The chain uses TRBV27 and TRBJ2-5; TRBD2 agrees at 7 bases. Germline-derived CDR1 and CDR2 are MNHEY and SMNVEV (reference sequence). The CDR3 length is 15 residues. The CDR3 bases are TGTGCCAGCAGTCCCCGCCGCATAGGGCGGGAGACCCAATACTTC. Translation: CASSPRRIGRETQYF.

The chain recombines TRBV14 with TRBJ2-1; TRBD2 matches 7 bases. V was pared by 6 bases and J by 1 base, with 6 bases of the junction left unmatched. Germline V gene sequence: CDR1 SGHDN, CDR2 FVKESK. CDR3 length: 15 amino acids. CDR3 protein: CASSASGGSYNEQFF. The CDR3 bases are TGTGCCAGCAGTGCGTCGGGGGGATCCTACAATGAGCAGTTCTTC.

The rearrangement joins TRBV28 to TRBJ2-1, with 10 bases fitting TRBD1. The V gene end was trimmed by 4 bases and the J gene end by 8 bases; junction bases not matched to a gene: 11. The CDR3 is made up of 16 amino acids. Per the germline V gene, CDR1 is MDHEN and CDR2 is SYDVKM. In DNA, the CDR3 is TGTGCCAGCAGTTCCCCCCCGGGACAGGGGAGGGATGAGCAGTTCTTC. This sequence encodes CASSSPPGQGRDEQFF. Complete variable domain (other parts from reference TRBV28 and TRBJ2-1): DVKVTQSSRYLVKRTGEKVFLECVQDMDHENMFWYRQDPGLGLRLIYFSYDVKMKEKGDIPEGYSVSREKKERFSLILESASTNQTSMYLCASSSPPGQGRDEQFFGPGTRLTVL.

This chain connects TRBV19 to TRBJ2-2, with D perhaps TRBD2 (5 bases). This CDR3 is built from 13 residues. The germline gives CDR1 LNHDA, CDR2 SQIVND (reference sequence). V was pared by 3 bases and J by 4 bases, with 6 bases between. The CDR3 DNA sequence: TGTGCCAGTAGTATGACTATCACCGGGGAGCTGTTTTTT. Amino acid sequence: CASSMTITGELFF.

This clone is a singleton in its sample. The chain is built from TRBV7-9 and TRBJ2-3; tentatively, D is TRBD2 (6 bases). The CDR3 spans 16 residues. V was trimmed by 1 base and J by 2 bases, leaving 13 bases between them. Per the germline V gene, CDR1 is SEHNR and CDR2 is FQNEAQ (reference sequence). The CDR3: CASSLGGTSFTDTQYF. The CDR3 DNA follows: TGTGCCAGCAGCTTAGGAGGCACTAGCTTCACAGATACGCAGTATTTT. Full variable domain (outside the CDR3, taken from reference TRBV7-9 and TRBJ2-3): DTGVSQNPRHKITKRGQNVTFRCDPISEHNRLYWYRQTLGQGPEFLTYFQNEAQLEKSRLLSDRFSAERPKGSFSTLEIQRTEQGDSAMYLCASSLGGTSFTDTQYFGPGTRLTVL.

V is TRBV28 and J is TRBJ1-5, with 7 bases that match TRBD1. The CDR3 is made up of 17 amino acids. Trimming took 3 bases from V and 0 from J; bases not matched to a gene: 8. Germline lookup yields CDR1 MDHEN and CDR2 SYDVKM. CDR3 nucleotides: TGTGCCAGCAGTTTGGACAGGAAGACACCTAGCAATCAGCCCCAGCATTTT. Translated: CASSLDRKTPSNQPQHF.

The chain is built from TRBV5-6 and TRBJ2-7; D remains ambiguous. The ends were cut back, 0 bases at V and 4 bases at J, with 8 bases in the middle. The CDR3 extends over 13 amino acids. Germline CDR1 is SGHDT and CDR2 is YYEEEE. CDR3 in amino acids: CASSLVTEYEQYV. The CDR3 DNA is TGTGCCAGCAGCTTGGTAACAGAATACGAGCAGTACGTC.

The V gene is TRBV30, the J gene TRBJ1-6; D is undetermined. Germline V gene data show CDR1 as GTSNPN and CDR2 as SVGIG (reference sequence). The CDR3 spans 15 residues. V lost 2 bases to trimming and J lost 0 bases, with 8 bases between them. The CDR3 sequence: CAWSTGSSYNSPLHF. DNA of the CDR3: TGTGCCTGGAGTACGGGAAGCTCCTATAATTCACCCCTCCACTTT.

The CDR3 DNA is TGTGCCACAGGGGTTCCTATCGGCACAGATACGCAGTATTTT. This gives the protein CATGVPIGTDTQYF. V gene TRBV19 combines with J gene TRBJ2-3, with D perhaps matching TRBD1 (6 bases). V was clipped by 10 bases and J by 1 base, with 15 bases between them. Germline CDR1 reads LNHDA; CDR2 reads SQIVND (reference sequence). The CDR3 has 14 residues.

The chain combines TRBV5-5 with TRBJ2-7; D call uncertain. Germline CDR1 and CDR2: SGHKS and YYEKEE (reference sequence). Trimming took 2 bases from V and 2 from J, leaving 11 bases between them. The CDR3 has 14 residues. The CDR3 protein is CASSFIQAPYEQYV. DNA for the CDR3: TGTGCCAGCAGCTTCATCCAGGCCCCCTACGAGCAGTACGTC.

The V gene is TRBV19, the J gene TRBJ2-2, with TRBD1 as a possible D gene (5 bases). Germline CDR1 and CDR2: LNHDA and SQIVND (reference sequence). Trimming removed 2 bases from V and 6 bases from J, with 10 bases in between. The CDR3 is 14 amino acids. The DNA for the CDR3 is TGTGCCAGTAGTATACAGGGAATTGCCGGGGAGCTGTTTTTT. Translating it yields CASSIQGIAGELFF.

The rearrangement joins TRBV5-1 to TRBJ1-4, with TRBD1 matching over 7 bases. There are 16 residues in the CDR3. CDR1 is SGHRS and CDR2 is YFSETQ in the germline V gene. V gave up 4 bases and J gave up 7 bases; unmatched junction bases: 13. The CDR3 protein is CASSPGQSSRGEKLFF. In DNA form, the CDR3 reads TGCGCCAGCAGCCCGGGACAGTCCTCGCGGGGTGAAAAACTGTTTTTT. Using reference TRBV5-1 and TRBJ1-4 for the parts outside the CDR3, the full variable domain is KAGVTQTPRYLIKTRGQQVTLSCSPISGHRSVSWYQQTPGQGLQFLFEYFSETQRNKGNFPGRFSGRQFSNSRSEMNVSTLELGDSALYLCASSPGQSSRGEKLFFGSGTQLSVL.

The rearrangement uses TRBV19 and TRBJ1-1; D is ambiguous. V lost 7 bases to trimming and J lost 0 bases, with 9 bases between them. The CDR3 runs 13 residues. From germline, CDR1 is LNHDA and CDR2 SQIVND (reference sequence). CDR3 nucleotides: TGTGCCAGTACGCTAATGCTGAACACTGAAGCTTTCTTT. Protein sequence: CASTLMLNTEAFF.

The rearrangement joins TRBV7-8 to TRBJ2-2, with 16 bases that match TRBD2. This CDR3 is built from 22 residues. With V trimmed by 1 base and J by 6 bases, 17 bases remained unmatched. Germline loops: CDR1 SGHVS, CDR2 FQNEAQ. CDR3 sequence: CASSLGIPGTSGRARRAGELFF. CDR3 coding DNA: TGTGCCAGCAGCTTAGGAATACCCGGGACTAGCGGGAGGGCTCGGCGCGCCGGGGAGCTGTTTTTT.

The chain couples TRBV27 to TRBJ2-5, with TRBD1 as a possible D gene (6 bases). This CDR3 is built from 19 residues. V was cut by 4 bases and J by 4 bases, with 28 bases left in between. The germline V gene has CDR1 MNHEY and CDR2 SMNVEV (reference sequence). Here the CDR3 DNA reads TGTGCCAGCAGTTCATATCCCCCGACGACAGGATACATTCGAGAGACCCAGTACTTC. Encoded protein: CASSSYPPTTGYIRETQYF.

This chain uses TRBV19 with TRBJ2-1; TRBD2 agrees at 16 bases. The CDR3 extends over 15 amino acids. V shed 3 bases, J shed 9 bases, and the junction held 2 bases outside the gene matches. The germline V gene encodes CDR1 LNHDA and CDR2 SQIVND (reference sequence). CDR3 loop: CASSIGTSGRGEQFF. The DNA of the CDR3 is TGTGCCAGTAGTATCGGGACTAGCGGGAGGGGTGAGCAGTTCTTC.

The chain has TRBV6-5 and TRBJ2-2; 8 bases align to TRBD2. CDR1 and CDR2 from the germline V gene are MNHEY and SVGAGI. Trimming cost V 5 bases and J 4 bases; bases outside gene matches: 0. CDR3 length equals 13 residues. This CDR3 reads CASSSGSTGELFF. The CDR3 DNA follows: TGTGCCAGCAGTAGCGGGAGCACCGGGGAGCTGTTTTTT.

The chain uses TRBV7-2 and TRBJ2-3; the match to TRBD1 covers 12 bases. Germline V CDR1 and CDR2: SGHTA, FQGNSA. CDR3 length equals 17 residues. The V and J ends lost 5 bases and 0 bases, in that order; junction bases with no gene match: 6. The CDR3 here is CASSLGTGGASTDTQYF. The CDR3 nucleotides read TGTGCCAGCAGCCTAGGGACAGGGGGCGCGAGCACAGATACGCAGTATTTT.

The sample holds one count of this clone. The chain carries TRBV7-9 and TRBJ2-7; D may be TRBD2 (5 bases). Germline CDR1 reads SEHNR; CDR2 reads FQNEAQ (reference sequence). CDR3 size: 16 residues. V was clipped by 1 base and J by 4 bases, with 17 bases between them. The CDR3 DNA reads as TGTGCCAGCAGCTTAGGAGAGGAGGAACACACTTACGAGCAGTACTTC. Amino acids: CASSLGEEEHTYEQYF.

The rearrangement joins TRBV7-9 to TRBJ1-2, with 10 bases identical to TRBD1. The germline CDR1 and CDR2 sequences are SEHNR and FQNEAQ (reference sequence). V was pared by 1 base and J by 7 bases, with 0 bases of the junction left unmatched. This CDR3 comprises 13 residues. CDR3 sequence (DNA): TGTGCCAGCAGCTTAGGGGACAGGGGTGGCTACACCTTC. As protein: CASSLGDRGGYTF.

This chain's CDR3 is CASSFRTGSSYEQYF. CDR3 in DNA: TGTGCCAGCAGTTTCCGGACAGGTTCCTCCTACGAGCAGTACTTC. This chain joins TRBV6-1 and TRBJ2-7; 7 bases map to TRBD1. CDR3 length equals 15 residues. The V gene end was trimmed by 5 bases and the J gene end by 0 bases; junction bases not matched to a gene: 7. Germline-derived CDR1 and CDR2 are MNHNS and SASEGT.

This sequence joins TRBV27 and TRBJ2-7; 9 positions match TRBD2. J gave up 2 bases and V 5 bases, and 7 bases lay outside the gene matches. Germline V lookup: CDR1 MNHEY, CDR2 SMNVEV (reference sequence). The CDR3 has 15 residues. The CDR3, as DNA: TGTGCCAGCAGTCCCGTAGCGGGGGCCGCCTACGAGCAGTACGTC. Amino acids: CASSPVAGAAYEQYV.

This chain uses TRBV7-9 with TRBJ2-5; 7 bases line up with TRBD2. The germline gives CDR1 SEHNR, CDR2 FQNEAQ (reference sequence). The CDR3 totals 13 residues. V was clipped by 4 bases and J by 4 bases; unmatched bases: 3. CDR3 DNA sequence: TGTGCCAGCAGCTCCCCGGGGGGAGAGACCCAGTACTTC. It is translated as CASSSPGGETQYF. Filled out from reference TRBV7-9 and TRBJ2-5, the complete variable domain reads DTGVSQNPRHKITKRGQNVTFRCDPISEHNRLYWYRQTLGQGPEFLTYFQNEAQLEKSRLLSDRFSAERPKGSFSTLEIQRTEQGDSAMYLCASSSPGGETQYFGPGTRLLVL.